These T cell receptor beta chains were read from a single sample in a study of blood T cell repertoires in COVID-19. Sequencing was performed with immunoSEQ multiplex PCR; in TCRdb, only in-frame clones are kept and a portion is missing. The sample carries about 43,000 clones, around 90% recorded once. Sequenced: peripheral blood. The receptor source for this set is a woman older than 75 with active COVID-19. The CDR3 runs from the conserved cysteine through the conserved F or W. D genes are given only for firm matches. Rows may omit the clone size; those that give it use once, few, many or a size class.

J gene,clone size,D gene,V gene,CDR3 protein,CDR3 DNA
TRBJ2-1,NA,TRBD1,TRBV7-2,CASRRGQGSYNEQFF,TGTGCCAGCAGGAGGGGACAGGGATCCTACAATGAGCAGTTCTTC
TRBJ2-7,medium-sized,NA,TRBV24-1,CATSVTGEAREQYF,TGTGCCACCAGTGTGACGGGGGAGGCGCGAGAGCAGTACTTC
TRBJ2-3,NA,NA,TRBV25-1,CASRLGGSSTDTQYF,TGTGCCAGCAGGTTGGGGGGATCTAGCACAGATACGCAGTATTTT
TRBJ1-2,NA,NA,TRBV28,CASGDRSGGYTF,TGTGCCAGCGGAGACAGGTCAGGAGGCTACACCTTC
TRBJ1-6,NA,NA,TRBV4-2,CASSQSRAVGPLHF,TGTGCCAGCAGCCAGAGCAGGGCCGTAGGACCCCTCCACTTT
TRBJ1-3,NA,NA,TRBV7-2,CASSSHGAGNTIYF,TGTGCCAGCAGCTCCCACGGGGCTGGAAACACCATATATTTT
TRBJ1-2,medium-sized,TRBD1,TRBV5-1,CASSLPTGQGPTF,TGCGCCAGCAGCTTGCCCACTGGACAGGGGCCCACCTTC
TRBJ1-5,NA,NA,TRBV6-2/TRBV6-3,CASSPRGGMGQPQHF,TGTGCCAGCAGCCCAAGAGGGGGAATGGGGCAGCCCCAGCATTTT
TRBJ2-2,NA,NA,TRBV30,CAWRNGGSTGELFF,TGTGCCTGGCGCAATGGAGGGAGCACCGGGGAGCTGTTTTTT
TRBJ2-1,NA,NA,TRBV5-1,CASSLALNEQFF,TGCGCCAGCAGCTTGGCCCTCAATGAGCAGTTCTTC
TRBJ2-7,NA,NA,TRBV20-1,CSASMLFEMAEEQYF,TGCAGTGCTAGTATGCTTTTCGAAATGGCGGAAGAGCAGTACTTC
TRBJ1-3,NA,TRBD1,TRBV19,CASSTTGTGAGNTIYF,TGTGCCAGTAGTACAACCGGGACAGGGGCTGGAAACACCATATATTTT
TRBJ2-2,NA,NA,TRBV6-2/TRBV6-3,CASSPVRQYTGELFF,TGTGCCAGCAGCCCCGTTCGACAGTACACCGGGGAGCTGTTTTTT
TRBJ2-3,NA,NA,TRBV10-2,CASSESPGTQYF,TGCGCCAGCAGTGAGTCGCCGGGTACGCAGTATTTT
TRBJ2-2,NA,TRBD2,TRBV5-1,CASSPGTSGNTGELFF,TGCGCCAGCAGCCCCGGGACTAGCGGGAACACCGGGGAGCTGTTTTTT
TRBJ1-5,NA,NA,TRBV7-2,CASSLDSSNQPQHF,TGTGCCAGCAGCTTGGACAGCAGCAATCAGCCCCAGCATTTT
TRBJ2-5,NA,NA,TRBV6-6,CASSIIGRDQETQYF,TGTGCCAGCAGTATAATAGGCAGGGACCAAGAGACCCAGTACTTC
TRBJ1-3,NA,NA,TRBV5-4,CASSLTGDGNTIYF,TGTGCCAGCAGCCTGACGGGTGATGGAAACACCATATATTTT
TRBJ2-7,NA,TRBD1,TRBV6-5,CASRRKRTGSYEQYF,TGTGCCAGCAGGCGCAAAAGGACAGGATCCTACGAGCAGTACTTC
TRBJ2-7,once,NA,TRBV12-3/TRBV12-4,CASSPPGYEQYF,TGTGCCAGCAGCCCCCCAGGCTACGAGCAGTACTTC
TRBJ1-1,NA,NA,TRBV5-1,CASSLPGVNTEAFF,TGCGCCAGCAGCTTGCCGGGGGTGAACACTGAAGCTTTCTTT
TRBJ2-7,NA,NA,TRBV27,CASSPLDGGGEQYF,TGTGCCAGCAGTCCCTTGGACGGGGGAGGCGAGCAGTACTTC
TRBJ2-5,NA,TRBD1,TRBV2,CASSEGGQGGKKTQYF,TGTGCCAGCAGTGAAGGGGGACAGGGCGGTAAGAAGACCCAGTACTTC
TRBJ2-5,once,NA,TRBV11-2,CASSLGLRGPSQETQYF,TGTGCCAGCAGCTTAGGATTGCGGGGGCCGAGCCAAGAGACCCAGTACTTC
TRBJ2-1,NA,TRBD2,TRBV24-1,CATSDPGLEAYNEQFF,TGTGCCACCAGTGATCCGGGACTAGAAGCTTACAATGAGCAGTTCTTC
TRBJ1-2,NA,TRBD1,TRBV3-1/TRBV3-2,CASSPWTGGYGYTF,TGTGCCAGCAGCCCGTGGACAGGGGGCTATGGCTACACCTTC
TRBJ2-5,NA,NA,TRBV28,CASSFPAGGETQYF,TGTGCCAGCAGTTTCCCCGCGGGCGGAGAGACCCAGTACTTC
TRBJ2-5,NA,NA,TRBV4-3,CASSQVGRPLETQYF,TGCGCCAGCAGCCAAGTCGGCAGGCCCCTTGAGACCCAGTACTTC